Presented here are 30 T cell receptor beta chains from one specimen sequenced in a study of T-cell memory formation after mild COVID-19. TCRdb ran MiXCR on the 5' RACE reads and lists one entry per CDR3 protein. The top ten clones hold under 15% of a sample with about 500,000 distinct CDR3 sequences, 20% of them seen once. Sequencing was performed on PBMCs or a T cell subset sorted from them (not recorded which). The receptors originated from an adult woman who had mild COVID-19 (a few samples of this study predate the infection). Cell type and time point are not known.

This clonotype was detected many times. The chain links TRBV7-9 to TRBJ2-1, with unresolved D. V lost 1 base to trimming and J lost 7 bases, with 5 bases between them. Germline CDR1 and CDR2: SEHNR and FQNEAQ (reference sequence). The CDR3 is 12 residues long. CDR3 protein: CASSLVGNEQFF. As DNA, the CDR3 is TGTGCCAGCAGCTTAGTAGGAAATGAGCAGTTCTTC.

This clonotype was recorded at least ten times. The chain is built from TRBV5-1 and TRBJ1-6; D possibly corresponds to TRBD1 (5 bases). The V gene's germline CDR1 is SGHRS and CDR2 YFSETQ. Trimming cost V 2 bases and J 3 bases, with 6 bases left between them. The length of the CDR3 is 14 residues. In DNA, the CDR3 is TGCGCCAGCAGCTTTGACAGCTATAATTCACCCCTCCACTTT. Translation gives CASSFDSYNSPLHF.

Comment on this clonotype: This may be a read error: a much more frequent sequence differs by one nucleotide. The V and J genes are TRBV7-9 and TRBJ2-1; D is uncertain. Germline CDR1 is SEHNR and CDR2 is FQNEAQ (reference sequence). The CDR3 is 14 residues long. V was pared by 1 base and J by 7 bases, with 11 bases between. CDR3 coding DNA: TGTGCCAGCAGCTTAGGGGTCCCGCTTAATGAGCAGTTCTTC. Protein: CASSLGVPLNEQFF.

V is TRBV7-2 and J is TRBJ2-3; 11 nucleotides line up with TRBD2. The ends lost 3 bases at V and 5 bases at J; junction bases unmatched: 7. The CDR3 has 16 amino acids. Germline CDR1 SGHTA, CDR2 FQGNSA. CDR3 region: CASSLHRLAGQDTQYF. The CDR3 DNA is TGTGCCAGCAGCTTGCACCGACTAGCGGGGCAAGATACGCAGTATTTT.

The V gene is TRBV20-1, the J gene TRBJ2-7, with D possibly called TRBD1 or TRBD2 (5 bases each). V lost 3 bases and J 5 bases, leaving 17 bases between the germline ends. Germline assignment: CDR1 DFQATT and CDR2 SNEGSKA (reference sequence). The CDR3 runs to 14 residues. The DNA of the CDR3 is TGCAGTGCTAGTGCCGGTCCTCGGGGCCACGAGCAGTACTTC. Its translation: CSASAGPRGHEQYF.

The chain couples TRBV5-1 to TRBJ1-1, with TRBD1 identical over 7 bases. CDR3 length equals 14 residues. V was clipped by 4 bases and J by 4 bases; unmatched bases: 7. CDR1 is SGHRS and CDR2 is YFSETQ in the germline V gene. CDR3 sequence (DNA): TGCGCCAGCAGCCCCGGGACAGACTTCACTGAAGCTTTCTTT. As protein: CASSPGTDFTEAFF.

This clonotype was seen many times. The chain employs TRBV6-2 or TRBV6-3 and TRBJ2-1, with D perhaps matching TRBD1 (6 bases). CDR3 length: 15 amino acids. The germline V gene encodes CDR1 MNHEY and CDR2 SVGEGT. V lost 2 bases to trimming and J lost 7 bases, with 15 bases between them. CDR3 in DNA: TGTGCCAGCAGTTACGGCCGGGACATGGTGAATGAGCAGTTCTTC. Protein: CASSYGRDMVNEQFF.

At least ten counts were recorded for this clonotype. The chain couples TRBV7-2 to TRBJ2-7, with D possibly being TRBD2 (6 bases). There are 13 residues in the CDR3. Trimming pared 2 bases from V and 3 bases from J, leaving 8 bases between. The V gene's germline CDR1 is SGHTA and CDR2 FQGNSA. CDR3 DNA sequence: TGTGCCAGCAGCTTATCTAGCGACTACGAGCAGTACTTC. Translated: CASSLSSDYEQYF.

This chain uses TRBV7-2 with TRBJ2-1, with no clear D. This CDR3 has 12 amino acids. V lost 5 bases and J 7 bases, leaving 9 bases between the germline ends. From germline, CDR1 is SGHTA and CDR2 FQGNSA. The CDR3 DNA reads TGTGCCAGCAGCCATCCGGTAAATGAGCAGTTCTTC. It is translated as CASSHPVNEQFF.

CDR3 sequence reads: CASSLAEVGAAEAFF. CDR3 DNA sequence: TGTGCCAGCAGCTTAGCCGAAGTGGGGGCTGCTGAAGCTTTCTTT. The V call is TRBV7-9, the J call TRBJ1-1; D is possibly TRBD1 (6 bases). The V end lost 0 bases, the J end lost 6 bases, and 14 bases lay between the germline ends. There are 15 residues in the CDR3. Looked up from germline, CDR1 is SEHNR and CDR2 is FQNEAQ (reference sequence). Looking up the rest from reference TRBV7-9 and TRBJ1-1 gives the full variable domain: DTGVSQNPRHKITKRGQNVTFRCDPISEHNRLYWYRQTLGQGPEFLTYFQNEAQLEKSRLLSDRFSAERPKGSFSTLEIQRTEQGDSAMYLCASSLAEVGAAEAFFGQGTRLTVV.

CDR3 nucleotide sequence: TGTGCCAGCAGCTTAGGGGATCACTCCTACGAGCAGTACTTC. Translated: CASSLGDHSYEQYF. The chain is built from TRBV7-8 and TRBJ2-7; no clear D gene. The V end was cut by 1 base, the J end by 0 bases, with 7 bases between. CDR3 length: 14 amino acids. Per germline, CDR1 SGHVS and CDR2 FQNEAQ.

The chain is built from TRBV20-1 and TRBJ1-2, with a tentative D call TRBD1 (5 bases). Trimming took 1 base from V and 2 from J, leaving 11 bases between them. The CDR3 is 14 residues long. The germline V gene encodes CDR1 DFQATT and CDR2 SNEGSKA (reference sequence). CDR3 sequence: CSARVEGRNYGYTF. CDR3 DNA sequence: TGCAGTGCTAGAGTAGAGGGGCGGAACTATGGCTACACCTTC.

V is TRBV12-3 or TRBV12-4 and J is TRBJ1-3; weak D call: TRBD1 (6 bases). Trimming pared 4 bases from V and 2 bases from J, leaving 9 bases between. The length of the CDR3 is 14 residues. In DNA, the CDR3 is TGTGCCAGCAGTTACCACAGGGCTGGAAACACCATATATTTT. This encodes CASSYHRAGNTIYF.

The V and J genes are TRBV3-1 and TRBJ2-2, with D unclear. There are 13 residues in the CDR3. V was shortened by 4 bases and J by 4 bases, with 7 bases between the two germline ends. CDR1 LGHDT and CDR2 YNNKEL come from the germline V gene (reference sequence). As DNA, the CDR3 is TGTGCCAGCAGCCCATATAGCACCGGGGAGCTGTTTTTT. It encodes CASSPYSTGELFF.

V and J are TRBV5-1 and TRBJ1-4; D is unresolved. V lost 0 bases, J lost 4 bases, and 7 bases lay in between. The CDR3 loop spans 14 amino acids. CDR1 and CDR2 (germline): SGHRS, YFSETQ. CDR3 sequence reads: CASSLGNINEKLFF. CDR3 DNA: TGCGCCAGCAGCTTGGGGAATATTAATGAAAAACTGTTTTTT.

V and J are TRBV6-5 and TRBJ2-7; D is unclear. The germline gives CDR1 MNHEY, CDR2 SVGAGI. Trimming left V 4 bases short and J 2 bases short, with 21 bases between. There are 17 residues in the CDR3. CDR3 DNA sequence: TGTGCCAGCAGTTCCTCGTCTCAGCGCGGATGGGCCTACGAGCAGTACTTC. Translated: CASSSSSQRGWAYEQYF.

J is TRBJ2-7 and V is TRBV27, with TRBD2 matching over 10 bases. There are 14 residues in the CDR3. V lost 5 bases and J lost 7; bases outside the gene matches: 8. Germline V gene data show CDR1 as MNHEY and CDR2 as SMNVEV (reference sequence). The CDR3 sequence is CASSPLLAGREQYF. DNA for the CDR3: TGTGCCAGCAGTCCGCTACTAGCGGGGAGGGAGCAGTACTTC.

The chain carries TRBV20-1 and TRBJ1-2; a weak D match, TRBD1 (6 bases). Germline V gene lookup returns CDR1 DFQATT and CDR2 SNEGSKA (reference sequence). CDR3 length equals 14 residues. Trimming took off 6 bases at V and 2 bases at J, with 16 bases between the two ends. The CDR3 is CSARPTGSNYGYTF. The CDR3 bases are TGCAGTGCCAGACCTACAGGGTCGAACTATGGCTACACCTTC.

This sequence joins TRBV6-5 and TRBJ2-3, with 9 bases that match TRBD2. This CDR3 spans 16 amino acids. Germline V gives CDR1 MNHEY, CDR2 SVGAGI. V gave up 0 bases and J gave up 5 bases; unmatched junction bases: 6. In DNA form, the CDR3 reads TGTGCCAGCAGTTACTCGAGTTCTAGCGGGGAAGATACGCAGTATTTT. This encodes CASSYSSSSGEDTQYF.

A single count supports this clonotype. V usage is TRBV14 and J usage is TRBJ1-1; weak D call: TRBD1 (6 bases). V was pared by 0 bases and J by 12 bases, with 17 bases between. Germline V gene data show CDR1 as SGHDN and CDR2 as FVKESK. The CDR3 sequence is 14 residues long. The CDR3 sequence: CASSQDPKVRGPFF. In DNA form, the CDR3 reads TGTGCCAGCAGCCAAGATCCGAAGGTCAGGGGACCTTTCTTT.

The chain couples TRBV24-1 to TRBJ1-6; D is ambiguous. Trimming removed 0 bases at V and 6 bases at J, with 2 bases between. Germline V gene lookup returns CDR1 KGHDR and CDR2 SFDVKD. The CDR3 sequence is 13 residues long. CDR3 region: CATSDLPNSPLHF. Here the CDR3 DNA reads TGTGCCACCAGTGATTTGCCTAATTCACCCCTCCACTTT.

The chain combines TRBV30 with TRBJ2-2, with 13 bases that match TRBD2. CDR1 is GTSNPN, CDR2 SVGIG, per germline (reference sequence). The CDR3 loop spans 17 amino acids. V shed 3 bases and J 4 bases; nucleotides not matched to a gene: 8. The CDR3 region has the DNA TGTGCCTGGAGGCGGTGGACTAGCGGGAGAGGCACCGGGGAGCTGTTTTTT. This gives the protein CAWRRWTSGRGTGELFF.

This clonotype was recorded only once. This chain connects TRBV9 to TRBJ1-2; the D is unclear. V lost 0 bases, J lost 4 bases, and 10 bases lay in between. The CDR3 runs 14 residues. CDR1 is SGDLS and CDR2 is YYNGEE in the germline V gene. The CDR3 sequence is CASSVARAGYGYTF. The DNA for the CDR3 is TGTGCCAGCAGCGTAGCTAGGGCAGGCTATGGCTACACCTTC.

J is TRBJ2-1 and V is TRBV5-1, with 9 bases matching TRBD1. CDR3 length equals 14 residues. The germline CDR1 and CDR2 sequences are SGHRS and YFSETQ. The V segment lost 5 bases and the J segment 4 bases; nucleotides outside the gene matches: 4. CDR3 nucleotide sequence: TGCGCCAGCAGAGAACAGGGGGCATACAATGAGCAGTTCTTC. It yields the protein CASREQGAYNEQFF. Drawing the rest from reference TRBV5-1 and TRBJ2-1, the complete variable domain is KAGVTQTPRYLIKTRGQQVTLSCSPISGHRSVSWYQQTPGQGLQFLFEYFSETQRNKGNFPGRFSGRQFSNSRSEMNVSTLELGDSALYLCASREQGAYNEQFFGPGTRLTVL.

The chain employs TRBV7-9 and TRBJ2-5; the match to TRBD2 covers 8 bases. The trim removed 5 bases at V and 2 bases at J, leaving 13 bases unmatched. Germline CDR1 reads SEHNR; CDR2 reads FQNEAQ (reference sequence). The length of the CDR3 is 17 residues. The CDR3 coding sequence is TGTGCCAGCAGCCCTTTTGTGGCGGGGGGACTTCAAGAGACCCAGTACTTC. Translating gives CASSPFVAGGLQETQYF. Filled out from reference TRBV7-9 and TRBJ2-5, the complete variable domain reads DTGVSQNPRHKITKRGQNVTFRCDPISEHNRLYWYRQTLGQGPEFLTYFQNEAQLEKSRLLSDRFSAERPKGSFSTLEIQRTEQGDSAMYLCASSPFVAGGLQETQYFGPGTRLLVL.

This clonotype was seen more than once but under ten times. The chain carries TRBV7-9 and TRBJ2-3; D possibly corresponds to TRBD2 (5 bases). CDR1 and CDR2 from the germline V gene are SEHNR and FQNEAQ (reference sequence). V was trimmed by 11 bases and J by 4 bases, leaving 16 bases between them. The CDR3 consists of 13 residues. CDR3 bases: TGTGCCCACGCCCCCGAGGAGGCAGATACGCAGTATTTT. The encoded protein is CAHAPEEADTQYF.

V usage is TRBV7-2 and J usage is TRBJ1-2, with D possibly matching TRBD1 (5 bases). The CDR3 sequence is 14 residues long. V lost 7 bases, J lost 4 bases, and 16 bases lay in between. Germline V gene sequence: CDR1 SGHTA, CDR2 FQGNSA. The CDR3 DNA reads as TGTGCCAGCAACAAGGGGCAGGGCCTCTATGGCTACACCTTC. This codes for CASNKGQGLYGYTF.

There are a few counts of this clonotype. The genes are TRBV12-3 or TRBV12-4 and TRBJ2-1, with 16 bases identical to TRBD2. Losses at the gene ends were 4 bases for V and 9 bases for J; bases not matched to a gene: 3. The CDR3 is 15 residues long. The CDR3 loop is CASSSGLAGGIEQFF. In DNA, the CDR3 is TGTGCCAGCAGTTCGGGACTAGCGGGGGGGATTGAGCAGTTCTTC.

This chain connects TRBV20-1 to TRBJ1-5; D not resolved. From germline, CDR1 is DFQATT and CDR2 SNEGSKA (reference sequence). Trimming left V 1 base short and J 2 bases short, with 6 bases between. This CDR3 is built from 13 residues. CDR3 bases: TGCAGTGCTAGAGCCGGGGGCAATCAGCCCCAGCATTTT. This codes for CSARAGGNQPQHF.

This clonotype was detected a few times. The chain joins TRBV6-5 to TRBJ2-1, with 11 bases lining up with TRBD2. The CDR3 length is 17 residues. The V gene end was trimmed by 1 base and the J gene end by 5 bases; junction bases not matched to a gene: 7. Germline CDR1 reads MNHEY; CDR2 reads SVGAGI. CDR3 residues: CASSYLGTSGYHNEQFF. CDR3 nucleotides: TGTGCCAGCAGTTACTTGGGGACTAGCGGATACCACAATGAGCAGTTCTTC.